What follows are 25 T cell receptor beta chains derived from one specimen sequenced in a study of siplizumab effects on memory and regulatory T cells (dated by TCRdb to between 2018 and 2021). The receptor library was made with the immunoSEQ multiplex PCR assay. This immuneACCESS table, as held by TCRdb, lists in-frame sequences with V and J called but not all clones. Of the missing ones, under half trace to an unresolved V gene in checked studies; the others have no known cause. This sample lists about 94,000 clones; 94% were detected once. The ten most abundant clones make up roughly 0.3% of the sample. The sample taken for sequencing was non-Treg CD4+ T cells sorted from blood. The cell subset or site label on this specimen signifies: FACS-sorted unstimulated CD4+ non-regulatory T cells. These receptors came from a human donor in good health.

The chain employs TRBV2 and TRBJ2-5; the D gene is possibly TRBD2 (7 bases). This CDR3 contains 14 residues. Deletions cut 8 bases from V and 3 bases from J, with 16 bases between. Looked up from germline, CDR1 is SNHLY and CDR2 is FYNNEI. CDR3 nucleotide sequence: TGTGCCAGCCACAAGAGGGGGGGCGAAGAGACCCAGTACTTC. Its protein is CASHKRGGEETQYF.

The chain is built from TRBV19 and TRBJ2-7, with D unresolved. Germline values: CDR1 LNHDA, CDR2 SQIVND (reference sequence). CDR3 size: 14 residues. The V and J ends lost 8 bases and 3 bases respectively, with 17 bases between them. The CDR3 DNA follows: TGTGCCAGTCTGATTAGGCCCTTACACTACGAGCAGTACTTC. Its protein product is CASLIRPLHYEQYF.

The chain employs TRBV11-1 and TRBJ2-6; 8 bases line up with TRBD1. The CDR3 consists of 18 residues. J gave up 0 bases and V 2 bases, and 6 bases lay outside the gene matches. The germline V gene has CDR1 SGHAT and CDR2 FQDESV (reference sequence). The CDR3 spells CASSLFGTGVSGANVLTF. CDR3 sequence (DNA): TGTGCCAGCAGCTTATTCGGGACAGGAGTCTCTGGGGCCAACGTCCTGACTTTC.

The chain combines TRBV4-1 with TRBJ1-2, with 9 bases aligning to TRBD1. V was clipped by 3 bases and J by 4 bases; unmatched bases: 6. Germline CDR1 MGHRA, CDR2 YSYEKL. The CDR3 is 15 residues long. The CDR3 is CASSQTGGDSYGYTF. The CDR3 DNA reads TGCGCCAGCAGCCAGACAGGGGGGGACAGCTATGGCTACACCTTC.

The gene calls are TRBV2 and TRBJ2-5, with D uncertain. V was clipped by 3 bases and J by 5 bases, with 4 bases between them. Germline assignment: CDR1 SNHLY and CDR2 FYNNEI. This CDR3 has 11 residues. The CDR3 loop is CASSEWETQYF. The CDR3, as DNA: TGTGCCAGCAGTGAGTGGGAGACCCAGTACTTC. Supplemented by reference TRBV2 and TRBJ2-5, the full variable domain reads EPEVTQTPSHQVTQMGQEVILRCVPISNHLYFYWYRQILGQKVEFLVSFYNNEISEKSEIFDDQFSVERPDGSNFTLKIRSTKLEDSAMYFCASSEWETQYFGPGTRLLVL.

The CDR3 region has the DNA TGTGCCAGCAGCTTGGCCAGGGAGACTAGCGGGAACACCGGGGAGCTGTTTTTT. It yields the protein CASSLARETSGNTGELFF. V is TRBV5-6 and J is TRBJ2-2; TRBD2 aligns across 9 bases. V was pared by 0 bases and J by 1 base, with 7 bases of the junction left unmatched. Germline V gene lookup returns CDR1 SGHDT and CDR2 YYEEEE. The CDR3 totals 18 residues.

The rearrangement uses TRBV7-2 and TRBJ1-5; a weak D match, TRBD1 (6 bases). V lost 3 bases to trimming and J lost 5 bases, with 11 bases between them. The germline CDR1 and CDR2 sequences are SGHTA and FQGNSA. The CDR3 contains 14 residues. The CDR3 nucleotides are TGTGCCAGCAGCTTTAGGGACACTTATCAGCCCCAGCATTTT. Encoded protein: CASSFRDTYQPQHF.

The chain carries TRBV30 and TRBJ2-5; 9 nucleotides match TRBD2. CDR1 GTSNPN and CDR2 SVGIG come from the germline V gene (reference sequence). V lost 4 bases, J lost 5 bases, and 5 bases stayed unmatched. The CDR3 consists of 13 residues. The CDR3 nucleotides read TGTGCCTGGAATCGCGGGGGGGGTGAGACCCAGTACTTC. Its protein is CAWNRGGGETQYF.

The gene calls are TRBV19 and TRBJ1-1; no clear D. CDR3 size: 13 residues. Germline CDR1 reads LNHDA; CDR2 reads SQIVND (reference sequence). Between the trimmed V and J ends, which lost 1 base and 3 bases, there was a span of 6 bases. CDR3 nucleotide sequence: TGTGCCAGTAGTATAGTTCGAGACACTGAAGCTTTCTTT. This codes for CASSIVRDTEAFF.

V gene TRBV13 combines with J gene TRBJ1-5; D ambiguous. The germline gives CDR1 PRHDT, CDR2 FYEKMQ (reference sequence). The CDR3 spans 13 residues. V was cut by 2 bases and J by 3 bases, with 5 bases left in between. In DNA, the CDR3 is TGTGCCAGCAGCTTAACACCCAATCAGCCCCAGCATTTT. Translating gives CASSLTPNQPQHF.

The V and J genes are TRBV6-6 and TRBJ1-6; D gene uncertain. CDR1 is MNHNY and CDR2 is SVGAGI in the germline V gene (reference sequence). V shed 10 bases and J shed 4 bases, with 14 bases lying between them. The CDR3 loop spans 14 amino acids. The CDR3 spells CATTMSRYNSPLHF. The CDR3 DNA reads as TGTGCCACCACCATGAGTAGATATAATTCACCCCTCCACTTT.

The chain links TRBV7-3 to TRBJ2-1; 8 nucleotides match TRBD2. Germline V gene data show CDR1 as SGHTA and CDR2 as FQGTGA. The CDR3 consists of 15 residues. V lost 4 bases, J lost 1 base, and 3 bases stayed unmatched. Here the CDR3 reads CASSSLAGSYNEQFF. CDR3 nucleotides: TGTGCCAGCAGCTCTCTAGCGGGTTCCTACAATGAGCAGTTCTTC.

The rearrangement links TRBV18 to TRBJ2-7; tentative D call: TRBD2 (6 bases). CDR1 KGHSH and CDR2 LQKENI come from the germline V gene. V dropped 0 bases and J dropped 0 bases, with 12 bases sitting between them. The CDR3 extends over 16 amino acids. For the CDR3, the DNA is TGTGCCAGCTCACCACCCGGCGGGGTGGGCTCCTACGAGCAGTACTTC. Translating gives CASSPPGGVGSYEQYF.

The gene calls are TRBV5-4 and TRBJ2-3, with TRBD2 matching 8 bases. The length of the CDR3 is 16 residues. Germline V gene data show CDR1 as SGHNT and CDR2 as YYREEE (reference sequence). Trimming removed 4 bases from V and 4 bases from J; junction bases left unmatched: 11. The CDR3 reads CASSTRGSGIADTQYF. In nucleotides, the CDR3 is TGTGCCAGCAGCACGCGGGGTAGCGGGATTGCAGATACGCAGTATTTT.

This chain uses TRBV4-1 with TRBJ1-3; D not resolved. Per germline, CDR1 MGHRA and CDR2 YSYEKL. The CDR3 covers 15 residues. V dropped 3 bases and J dropped 1 base, with 10 bases sitting between them. The CDR3 here is CASSQVGRSGNTIYF. CDR3 nucleotide sequence: TGCGCCAGCAGCCAGGTGGGGAGGTCTGGAAACACCATATATTTT.

Comments on this clone: At the DNA level, this CDR3 is encoded by other sequences in the same sample as well. V is TRBV7-2 and J is TRBJ1-2, with a possible D match to TRBD1 (5 bases). Germline CDR1 reads SGHTA; CDR2 reads FQGNSA. The CDR3 has 12 amino acids. Trimming stripped 2 bases from V and 9 bases from J, with 10 bases between. This chain's CDR3 is CASSLPRGSYTF. The DNA for the CDR3 is TGTGCCAGCAGCTTACCCCGGGGGAGCTACACCTTC.

This chain uses TRBV5-1 with TRBJ2-7, with D possibly matching TRBD2 (5 bases). CDR3 size: 14 residues. Germline CDR1 reads SGHRS; CDR2 reads YFSETQ. The V and J ends lost 4 bases and 1 base respectively, with 12 bases between them. The CDR3 here is CASSPDGISYEQYF. CDR3 in DNA: TGCGCCAGCAGCCCGGACGGGATTTCCTACGAGCAGTACTTC.

The chain employs TRBV30 and TRBJ2-7; a weak D match, TRBD1 (6 bases). Germline CDR1 is GTSNPN and CDR2 is SVGIG (reference sequence). The CDR3 is 11 amino acids. The V and J ends lost 8 bases and 2 bases respectively, with 10 bases between them. CDR3 bases: TGTGCCACGGGACAAGCCTACGAGCAGTACTTC. It encodes CATGQAYEQYF.

This chain joins TRBV5-1 and TRBJ1-1; 12 bases align to TRBD1. V shed 4 bases and J 5 bases; nucleotides not matched to a gene: 6. CDR3 length: 15 amino acids. From germline, CDR1 is SGHRS and CDR2 YFSETQ. The CDR3 DNA follows: TGCGCCAGCAGCCTAGGGACAGGGGGCGCGACTGAAGCTTTCTTT. Its translation: CASSLGTGGATEAFF.

The chain joins TRBV7-2 to TRBJ2-1; D unclear. V was clipped by 2 bases and J by 5 bases, with 10 bases between them. The CDR3 is 14 amino acids. The germline V gene encodes CDR1 SGHTA and CDR2 FQGNSA. The CDR3 loop reads CASSLSGINNEQFF. Here the CDR3 DNA reads TGTGCCAGCAGCTTAAGTGGGATCAACAATGAGCAGTTCTTC.

In this sample, this clone turned up a few times. V usage is TRBV14 and J usage is TRBJ1-1; no reliable D call. V was shortened by 4 bases and J by 0 bases, with 15 bases between the two germline ends. This CDR3 region has 16 residues. Germline CDR1 is SGHDN and CDR2 is FVKESK. In DNA form, the CDR3 reads TGTGCCAGCAGCCCGCTGATCGGCCACATGAACACTGAAGCTTTCTTT. It yields the protein CASSPLIGHMNTEAFF.

This clone was seen a handful of times. V usage is TRBV9 and J usage is TRBJ2-2; maybe TRBD2 (5 bases). CDR1 SGDLS and CDR2 YYNGEE come from the germline V gene. The CDR3 has 15 amino acids. V was pared by 4 bases and J by 1 base, with 11 bases between. The CDR3 DNA reads TGTGCCAGCAGCCCCTTGGCGGGGAACACCGGGGAGCTGTTTTTT. Amino acid sequence: CASSPLAGNTGELFF.

J is TRBJ1-1 and V is TRBV9; 7 nucleotides agree with TRBD1. Germline CDR1 is SGDLS and CDR2 is YYNGEE. The CDR3 covers 15 residues. The V and J ends lost 4 bases and 7 bases, in that order; junction bases with no gene match: 13. The CDR3 loop reads CASSSGEGAISEAFF. CDR3 nucleotides: TGTGCCAGCAGCTCAGGGGAGGGGGCAATAAGTGAAGCTTTCTTT.

The chain is built from TRBV6-1 and TRBJ2-7; the D gene is possibly TRBD1 (6 bases). The CDR3 consists of 15 residues. Germline CDR1 is MNHNS and CDR2 is SASEGT. The V end lost 2 bases, the J end lost 4 bases, and 15 bases lay between the germline ends. DNA for the CDR3: TGTGCCAGCAGTGAATATAACAGGGTCCTGTACGAGCAGTACTTC. It translates to CASSEYNRVLYEQYF.

This chain links TRBV10-3 with TRBJ2-2, with D possibly being TRBD2 (6 bases). Germline CDR1 and CDR2: ENHRY and SYGVKD. CDR3 size: 15 residues. The V end was cut by 4 bases, the J end by 5 bases, with 14 bases between. The CDR3 spells CAISVSAEGTGELFF. CDR3 nucleotide sequence: TGTGCCATCAGTGTATCGGCGGAGGGGACCGGGGAGCTGTTTTTT.